Listed below are T cell receptor beta chains from one sample, sequenced in a study of blood T cell repertoires in COVID-19. Clones were read by immunoSEQ multiplex PCR, and TCRdb kept only the in-frame ones, dropping some. The profile shows about 14,000 clones, approximately 87% of them singletons. The material sequenced was peripheral blood. These receptors were obtained from a man aged 35-49 years with active or convalescent COVID-19. Each CDR3 is given with its conserved first and last residue. The order of the fields is V gene, CDR3 protein.

TRBV6-5	CASSSRQGAQNSPLHF
TRBV11-1	CASSPRDRGVNEQFF
TRBV2	CASSGATRGVNSPLHF
TRBV9	CASSVSAGGPTDTQYF
TRBV6-1	CASSEGRGYYEQYF
TRBV7-9	CASSLPGLAGENNEQFF
TRBV14	CASSPRLTNEKLFF
TRBV5-1	CASTIIPGQYNEQFF
TRBV6-5	CASREGTDTQYF
TRBV6-6	CASRGLAGHHQETQYF
TRBV19	CASSKDRGRSYEQFF
TRBV11-2	CASSLVGQGLEDGANVLTF
TRBV2	CASMRLAQTDTQYF
TRBV5-5	CASSLEGGGQPQHF
TRBV27	CASSRLLAGASDTQYF
TRBV9	CASSVAPGAGSDTQYF
TRBV11-3	CASSSLQGRAFF